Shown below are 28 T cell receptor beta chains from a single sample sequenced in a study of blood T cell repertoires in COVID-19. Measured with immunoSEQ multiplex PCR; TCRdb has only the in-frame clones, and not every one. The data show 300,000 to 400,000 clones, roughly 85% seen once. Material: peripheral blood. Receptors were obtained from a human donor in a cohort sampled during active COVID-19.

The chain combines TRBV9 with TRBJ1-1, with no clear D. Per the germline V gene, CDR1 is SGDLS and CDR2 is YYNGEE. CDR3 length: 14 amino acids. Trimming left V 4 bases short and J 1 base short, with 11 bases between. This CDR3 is CASSYNERNTEAFF. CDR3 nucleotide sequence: TGTGCCAGCAGCTACAACGAAAGGAACACTGAAGCTTTCTTT.

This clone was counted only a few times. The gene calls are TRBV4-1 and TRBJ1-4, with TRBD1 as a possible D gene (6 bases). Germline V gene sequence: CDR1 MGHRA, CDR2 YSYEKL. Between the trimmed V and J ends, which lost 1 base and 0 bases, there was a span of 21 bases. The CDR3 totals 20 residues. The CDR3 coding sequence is TGCGCCAGCAGCCAAGGGGTAGGGGGACTACTTTCTGCAACTAATGAAAAACTGTTTTTT. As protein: CASSQGVGGLLSATNEKLFF.

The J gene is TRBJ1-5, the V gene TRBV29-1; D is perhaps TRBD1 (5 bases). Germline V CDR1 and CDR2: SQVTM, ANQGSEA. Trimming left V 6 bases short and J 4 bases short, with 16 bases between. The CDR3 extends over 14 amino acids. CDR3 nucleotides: TGCAGCGTAGGCGGCGCGGGGGTGAATCAGCCCCAGCATTTT. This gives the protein CSVGGAGVNQPQHF.

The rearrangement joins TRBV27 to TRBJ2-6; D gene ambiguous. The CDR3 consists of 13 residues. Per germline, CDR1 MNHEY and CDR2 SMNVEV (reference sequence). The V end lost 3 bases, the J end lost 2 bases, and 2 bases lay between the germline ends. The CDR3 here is CASSFAGANVLTF. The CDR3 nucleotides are TGTGCCAGCAGTTTCGCTGGGGCCAACGTCCTGACTTTC.

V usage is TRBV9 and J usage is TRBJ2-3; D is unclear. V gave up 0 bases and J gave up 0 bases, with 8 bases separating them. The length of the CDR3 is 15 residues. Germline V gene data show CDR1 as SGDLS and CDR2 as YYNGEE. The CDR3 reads CASSVDPTSTDTQYF. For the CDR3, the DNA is TGTGCCAGCAGCGTAGACCCAACTAGCACAGATACGCAGTATTTT.

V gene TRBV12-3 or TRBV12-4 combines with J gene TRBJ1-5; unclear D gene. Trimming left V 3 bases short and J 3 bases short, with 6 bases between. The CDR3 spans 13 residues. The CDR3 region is CASSFQYNQPQHF. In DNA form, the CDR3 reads TGTGCCAGCAGTTTCCAGTACAATCAGCCCCAGCATTTT.

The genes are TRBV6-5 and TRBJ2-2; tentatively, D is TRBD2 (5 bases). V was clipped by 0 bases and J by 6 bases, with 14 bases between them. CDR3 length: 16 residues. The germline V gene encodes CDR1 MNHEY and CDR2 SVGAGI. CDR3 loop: CASSYSYRGVAGELFF. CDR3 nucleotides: TGTGCCAGCAGTTACTCGTACCGGGGTGTGGCCGGGGAGCTGTTTTTT.

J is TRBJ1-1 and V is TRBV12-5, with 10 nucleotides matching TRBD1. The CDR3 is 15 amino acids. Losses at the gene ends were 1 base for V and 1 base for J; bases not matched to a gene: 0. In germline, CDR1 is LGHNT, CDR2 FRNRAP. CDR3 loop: CASGLGQGANTEAFF. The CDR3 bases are TGTGCTAGTGGTTTGGGACAGGGGGCGAACACTGAAGCTTTCTTT.

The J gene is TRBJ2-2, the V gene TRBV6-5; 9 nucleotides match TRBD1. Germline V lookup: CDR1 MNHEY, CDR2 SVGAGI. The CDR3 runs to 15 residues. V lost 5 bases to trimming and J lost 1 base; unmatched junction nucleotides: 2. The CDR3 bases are TGTGCCAGCAGTCCGGGACAGGGGAACACCGGGGAGCTGTTTTTT. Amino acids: CASSPGQGNTGELFF.

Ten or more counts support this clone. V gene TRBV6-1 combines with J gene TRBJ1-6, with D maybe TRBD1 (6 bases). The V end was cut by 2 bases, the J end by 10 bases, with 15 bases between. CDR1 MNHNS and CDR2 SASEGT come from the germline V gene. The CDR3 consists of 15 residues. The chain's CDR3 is CASSELRGIWSPLHF. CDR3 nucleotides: TGTGCCAGCAGTGAACTAAGGGGGATATGGTCACCCCTCCACTTT.

In DNA, the CDR3 is TGTGCCAGCAGCTTGGCCGGTGCTGGGACAGGGGGCCCCTCTGGAAACACCATATATTTT. Translated: CASSLAGAGTGGPSGNTIYF. The chain has TRBV5-5 and TRBJ1-3; 12 positions agree with TRBD1. CDR3 length: 20 residues. Germline assignment: CDR1 SGHKS and CDR2 YYEKEE (reference sequence). The V segment lost 0 bases and the J segment 0 bases; nucleotides outside the gene matches: 10.

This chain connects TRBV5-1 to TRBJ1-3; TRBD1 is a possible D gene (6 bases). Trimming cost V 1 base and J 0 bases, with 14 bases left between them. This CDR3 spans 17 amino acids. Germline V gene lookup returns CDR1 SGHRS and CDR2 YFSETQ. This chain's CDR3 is CASSLSRTDPSGNTIYF. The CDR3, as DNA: TGCGCCAGCAGCTTGTCCAGGACAGACCCCTCTGGAAACACCATATATTTT.

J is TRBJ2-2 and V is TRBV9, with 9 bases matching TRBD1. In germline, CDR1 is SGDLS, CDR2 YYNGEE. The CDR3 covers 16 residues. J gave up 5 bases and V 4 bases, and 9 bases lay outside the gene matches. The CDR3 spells CASSWTSDRGTGELFF. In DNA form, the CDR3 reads TGTGCCAGCAGCTGGACCAGCGACAGGGGGACCGGGGAGCTGTTTTTT.

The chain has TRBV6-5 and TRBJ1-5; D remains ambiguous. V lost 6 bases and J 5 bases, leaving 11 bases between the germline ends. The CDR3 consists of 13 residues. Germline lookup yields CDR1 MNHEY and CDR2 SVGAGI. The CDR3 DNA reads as TGTGCCAGCAGCCTGAACAGCCATCAGCCCCAGCATTTT. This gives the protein CASSLNSHQPQHF.

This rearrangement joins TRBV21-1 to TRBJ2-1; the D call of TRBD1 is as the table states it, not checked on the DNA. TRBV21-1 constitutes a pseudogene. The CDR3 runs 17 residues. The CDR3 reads CASSTPTATCSYNEQFF. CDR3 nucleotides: TGTGCCAGCAGCACCCCGACAGCTACGTGCTCCTACAATGAGCAGTTCTTC.

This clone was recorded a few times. DNA of the CDR3: TGTGCTAGTGGTTTTCGACTAGCGGGGGACTACGAGCAGTACTTC. Translated, it gives CASGFRLAGDYEQYF. V and J are TRBV12-5 and TRBJ2-7; TRBD2 matches 12 bases. Germline lookup yields CDR1 LGHNT and CDR2 FRNRAP. The CDR3 contains 15 residues. The ends lost 3 bases at V and 3 bases at J; junction bases unmatched: 3.

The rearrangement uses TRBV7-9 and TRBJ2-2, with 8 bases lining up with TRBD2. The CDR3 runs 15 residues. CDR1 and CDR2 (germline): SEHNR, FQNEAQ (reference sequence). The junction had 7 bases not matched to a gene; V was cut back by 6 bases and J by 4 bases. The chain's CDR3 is CASRPREVFTGELFF. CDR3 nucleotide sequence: TGTGCCAGCAGGCCGCGGGAGGTTTTCACCGGGGAGCTGTTTTTT.

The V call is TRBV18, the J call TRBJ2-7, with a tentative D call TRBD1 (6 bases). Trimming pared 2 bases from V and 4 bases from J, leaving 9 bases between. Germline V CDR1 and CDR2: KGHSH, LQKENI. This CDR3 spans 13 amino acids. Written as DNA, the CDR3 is TGTGCCAGCTCACCATTGACAGGTTACGAGCAGTACTTC. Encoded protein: CASSPLTGYEQYF.

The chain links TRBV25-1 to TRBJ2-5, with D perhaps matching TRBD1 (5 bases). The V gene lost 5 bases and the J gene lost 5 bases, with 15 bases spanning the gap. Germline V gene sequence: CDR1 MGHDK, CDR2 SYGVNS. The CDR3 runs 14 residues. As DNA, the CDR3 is TGTGCCAGCAGTCTAGAGTGGGGCGGCGAGACCCAGTACTTC. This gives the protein CASSLEWGGETQYF.

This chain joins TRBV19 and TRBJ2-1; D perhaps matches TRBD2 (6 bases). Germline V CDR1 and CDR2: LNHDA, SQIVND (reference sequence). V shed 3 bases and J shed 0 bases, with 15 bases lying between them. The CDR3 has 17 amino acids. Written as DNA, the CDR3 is TGTGCCAGTAGTATTGGGGGGAATGGGGCCTCCTACAATGAGCAGTTCTTC. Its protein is CASSIGGNGASYNEQFF.

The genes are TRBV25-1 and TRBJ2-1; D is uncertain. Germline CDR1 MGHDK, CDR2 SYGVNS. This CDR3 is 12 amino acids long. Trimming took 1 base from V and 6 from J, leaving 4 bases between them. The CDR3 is CASSEWANEQFF. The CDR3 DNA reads TGTGCCAGCAGTGAATGGGCCAATGAGCAGTTCTTC.

CDR3 protein: CASSLTGMNTEAFF. The CDR3 nucleotides are TGTGCCAGCAGCCTAACAGGAATGAACACTGAAGCTTTCTTT. The chain uses TRBV3-1 (or the pseudogene TRBV3-2) and TRBJ1-1; possible D gene TRBD1, 5 bases. V lost 4 bases and J 0 bases, leaving 9 bases between the germline ends. Looked up from germline, CDR1 is LGHDT and CDR2 is YNNKEL (reference sequence). The CDR3 is 14 amino acids.

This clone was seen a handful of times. CDR3 DNA sequence: TGTGCCAGCAGCCAAGCCGGGGCTAGCGGGGTCACCGGGGAGCTGTTTTTT. Residues: CASSQAGASGVTGELFF. V is TRBV4-2 and J is TRBJ2-2; 9 bases agree with TRBD2. From germline, CDR1 is LGHNA and CDR2 YNFKEQ. The CDR3 runs to 17 residues. J lost 4 bases, V lost 1 base, and 7 bases had no gene match.

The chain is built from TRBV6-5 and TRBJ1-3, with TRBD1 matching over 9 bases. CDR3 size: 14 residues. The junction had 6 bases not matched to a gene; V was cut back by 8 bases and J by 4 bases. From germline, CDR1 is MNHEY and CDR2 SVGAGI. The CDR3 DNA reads TGTGCCAGCCAGCAGACAGGGGGGGGAAACACCATATATTTT. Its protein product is CASQQTGGGNTIYF.

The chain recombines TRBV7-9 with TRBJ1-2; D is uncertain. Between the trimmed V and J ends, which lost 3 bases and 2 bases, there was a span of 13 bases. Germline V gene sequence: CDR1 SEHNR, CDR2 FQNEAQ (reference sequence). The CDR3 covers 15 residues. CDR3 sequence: CASSLLGLENYGYTF. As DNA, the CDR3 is TGTGCCAGCAGCTTGCTGGGCTTAGAGAACTATGGCTACACCTTC.

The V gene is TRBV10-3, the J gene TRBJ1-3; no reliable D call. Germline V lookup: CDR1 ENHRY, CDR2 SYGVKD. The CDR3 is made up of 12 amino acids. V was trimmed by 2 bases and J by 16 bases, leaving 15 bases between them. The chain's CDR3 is CAISERGQLAYF. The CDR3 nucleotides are TGTGCCATCAGTGAGAGAGGTCAACTTGCGTATTTT.

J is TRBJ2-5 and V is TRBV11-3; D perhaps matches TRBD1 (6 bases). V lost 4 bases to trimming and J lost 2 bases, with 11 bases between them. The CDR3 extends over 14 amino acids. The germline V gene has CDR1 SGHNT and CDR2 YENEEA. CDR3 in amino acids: CASSSRTEQETQYF. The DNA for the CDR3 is TGTGCCAGCAGCTCGAGGACAGAGCAAGAGACCCAGTACTTC.

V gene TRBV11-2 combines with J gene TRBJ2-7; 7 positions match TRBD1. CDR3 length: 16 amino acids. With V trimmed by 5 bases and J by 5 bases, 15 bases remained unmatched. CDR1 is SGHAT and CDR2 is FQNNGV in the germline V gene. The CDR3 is CASSTPYSTGSNEQYF. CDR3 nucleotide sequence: TGTGCCAGCAGCACTCCATATTCGACAGGGAGCAACGAGCAGTACTTC.